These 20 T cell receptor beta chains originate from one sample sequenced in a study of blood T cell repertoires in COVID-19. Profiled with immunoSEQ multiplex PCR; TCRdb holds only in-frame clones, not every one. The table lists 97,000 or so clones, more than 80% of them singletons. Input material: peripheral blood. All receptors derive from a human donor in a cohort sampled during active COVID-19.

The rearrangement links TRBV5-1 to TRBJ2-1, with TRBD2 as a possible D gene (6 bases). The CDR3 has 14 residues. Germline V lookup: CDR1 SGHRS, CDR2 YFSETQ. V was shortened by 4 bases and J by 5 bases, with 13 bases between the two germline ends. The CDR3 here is CASSEAPGDNEQFF. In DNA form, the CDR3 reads TGCGCCAGCAGCGAAGCACCGGGGGACAATGAGCAGTTCTTC.

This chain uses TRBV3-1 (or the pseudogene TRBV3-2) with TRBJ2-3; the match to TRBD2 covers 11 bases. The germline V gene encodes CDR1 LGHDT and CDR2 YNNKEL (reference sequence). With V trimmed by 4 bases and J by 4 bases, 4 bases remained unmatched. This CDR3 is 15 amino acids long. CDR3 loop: CASSRSGGAADTQYF. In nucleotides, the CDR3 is TGTGCCAGCAGCCGTAGCGGGGGGGCGGCAGATACGCAGTATTTT.

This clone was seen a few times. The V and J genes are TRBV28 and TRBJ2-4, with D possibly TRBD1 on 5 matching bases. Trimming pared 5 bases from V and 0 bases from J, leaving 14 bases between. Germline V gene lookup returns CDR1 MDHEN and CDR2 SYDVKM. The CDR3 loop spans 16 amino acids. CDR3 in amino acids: CASSTRQYLAKNIQYF. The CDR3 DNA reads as TGTGCCAGCAGTACGCGACAGTATCTAGCCAAAAACATTCAGTACTTC.

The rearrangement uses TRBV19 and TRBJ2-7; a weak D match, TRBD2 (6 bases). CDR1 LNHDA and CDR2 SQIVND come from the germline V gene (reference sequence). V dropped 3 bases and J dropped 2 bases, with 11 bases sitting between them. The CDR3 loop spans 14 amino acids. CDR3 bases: TGTGCCAGTAGTATTGGGGGGTTCCCCTACGAGCAGTACTTC. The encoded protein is CASSIGGFPYEQYF.

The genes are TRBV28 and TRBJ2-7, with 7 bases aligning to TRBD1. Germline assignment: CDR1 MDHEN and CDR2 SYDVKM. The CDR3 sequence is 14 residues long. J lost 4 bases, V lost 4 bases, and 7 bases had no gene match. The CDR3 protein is CASSSGQFGYEQYF. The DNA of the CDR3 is TGTGCCAGCAGTTCGGGACAGTTCGGGTACGAGCAGTACTTC.

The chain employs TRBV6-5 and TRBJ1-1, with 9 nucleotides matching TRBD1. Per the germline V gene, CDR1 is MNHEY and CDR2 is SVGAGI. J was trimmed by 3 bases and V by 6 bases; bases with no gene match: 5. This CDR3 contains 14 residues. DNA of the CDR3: TGTGCCAGCAGGAGGGACAGGGATCACACTGAAGCTTTCTTT. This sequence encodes CASRRDRDHTEAFF.

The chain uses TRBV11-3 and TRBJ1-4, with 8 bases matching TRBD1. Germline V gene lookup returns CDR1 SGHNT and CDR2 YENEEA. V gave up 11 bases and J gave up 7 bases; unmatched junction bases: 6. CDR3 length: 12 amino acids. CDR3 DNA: TGTGCCTCCCAGGGGGCAGGTGAAAAACTGTTTTTT. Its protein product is CASQGAGEKLFF.

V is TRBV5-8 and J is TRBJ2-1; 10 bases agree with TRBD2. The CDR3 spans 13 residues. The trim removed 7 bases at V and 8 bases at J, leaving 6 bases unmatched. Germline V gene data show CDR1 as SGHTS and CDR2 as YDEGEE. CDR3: CASERGGSDEQFF. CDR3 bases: TGTGCCAGCGAGCGGGGGGGCTCAGATGAGCAGTTCTTC.

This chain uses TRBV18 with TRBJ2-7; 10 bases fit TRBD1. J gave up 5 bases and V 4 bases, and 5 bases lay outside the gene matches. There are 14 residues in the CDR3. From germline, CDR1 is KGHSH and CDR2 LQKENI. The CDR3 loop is CASSRATGGDEQYF. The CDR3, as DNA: TGTGCCAGCTCACGAGCGACAGGGGGCGACGAGCAGTACTTC.

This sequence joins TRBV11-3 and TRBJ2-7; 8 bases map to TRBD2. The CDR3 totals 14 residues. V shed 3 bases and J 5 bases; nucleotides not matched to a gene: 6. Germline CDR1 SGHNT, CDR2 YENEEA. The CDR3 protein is CASSFSGESHEQYF. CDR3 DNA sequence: TGTGCCAGCAGCTTTAGCGGGGAGTCGCACGAGCAGTACTTC.

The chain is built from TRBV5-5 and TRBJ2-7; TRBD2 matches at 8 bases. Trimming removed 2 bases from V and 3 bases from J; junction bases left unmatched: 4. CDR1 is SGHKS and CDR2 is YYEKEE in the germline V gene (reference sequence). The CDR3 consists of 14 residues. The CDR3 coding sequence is TGTGCCAGCAGCTTACTAGCGGAAAGCTACGAGCAGTACTTC. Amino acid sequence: CASSLLAESYEQYF. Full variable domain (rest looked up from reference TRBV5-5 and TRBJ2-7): DAGVTQSPTHLIKTRGQQVTLRCSPISGHKSVSWYQQVLGQGPQFIFQYYEKEERGRGNFPDRFSARQFPNYSSELNVNALLLGDSALYLCASSLLAESYEQYFGPGTRLTVT.

The CDR3 sequence: CASSGRAGDYGYTF. Here the CDR3 DNA reads TGTGCCAGCAGCGGACGGGCAGGGGACTATGGCTACACCTTC. This chain joins TRBV7-2 and TRBJ1-2, with a weak D call TRBD1 (6 bases). Germline V gene data show CDR1 as SGHTA and CDR2 as FQGNSA. The CDR3 is made up of 14 amino acids. The ends were cut back, 5 bases at V and 3 bases at J, with 13 bases in the middle.

CDR3 DNA: TGTGCCAGCAGTTTGAAGGAGGGTGAAGCTTTCTTT. Translated, it gives CASSLKEGEAFF. V and J are TRBV12-3 or TRBV12-4 and TRBJ1-1; D uncertain. The ends were cut back, 3 bases at V and 7 bases at J, with 9 bases in the middle. The CDR3 spans 12 residues.

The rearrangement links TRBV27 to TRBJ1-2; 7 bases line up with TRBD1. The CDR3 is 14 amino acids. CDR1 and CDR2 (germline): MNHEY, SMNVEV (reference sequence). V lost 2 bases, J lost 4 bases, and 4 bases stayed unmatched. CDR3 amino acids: CASSLGGGVYGYTF. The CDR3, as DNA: TGTGCCAGCAGTTTAGGAGGGGGCGTCTATGGCTACACCTTC.

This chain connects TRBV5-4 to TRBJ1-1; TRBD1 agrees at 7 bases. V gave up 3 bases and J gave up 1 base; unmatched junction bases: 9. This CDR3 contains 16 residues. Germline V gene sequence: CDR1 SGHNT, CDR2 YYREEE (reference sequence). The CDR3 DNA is TGTGCCAGCAGCTCGGCACGGGACAGCTCGAACACTGAAGCTTTCTTT. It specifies CASSSARDSSNTEAFF.

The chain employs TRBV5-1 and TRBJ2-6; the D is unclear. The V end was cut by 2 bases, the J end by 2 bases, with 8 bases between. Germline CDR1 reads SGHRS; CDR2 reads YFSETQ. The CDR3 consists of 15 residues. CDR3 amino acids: CASSLAIAGANVLTF. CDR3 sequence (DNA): TGCGCCAGCAGCTTAGCTATCGCTGGGGCCAACGTCCTGACTTTC.

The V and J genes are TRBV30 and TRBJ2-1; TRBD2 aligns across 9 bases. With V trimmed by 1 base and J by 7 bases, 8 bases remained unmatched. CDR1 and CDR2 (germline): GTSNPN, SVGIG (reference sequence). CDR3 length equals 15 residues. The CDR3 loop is CAWSGRGGILNEQFF. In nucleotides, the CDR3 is TGTGCCTGGAGTGGGCGGGGGGGCATCTTGAATGAGCAGTTCTTC.

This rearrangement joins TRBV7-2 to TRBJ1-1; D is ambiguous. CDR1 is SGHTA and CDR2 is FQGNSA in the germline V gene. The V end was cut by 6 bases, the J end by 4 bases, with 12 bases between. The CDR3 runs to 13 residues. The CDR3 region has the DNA TGTGCCAGCAGTTCCCGACGAGGCACTGAAGCTTTCTTT. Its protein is CASSSRRGTEAFF.

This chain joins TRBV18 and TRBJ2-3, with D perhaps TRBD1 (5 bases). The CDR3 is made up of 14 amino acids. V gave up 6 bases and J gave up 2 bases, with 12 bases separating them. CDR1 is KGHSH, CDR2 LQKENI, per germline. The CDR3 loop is CASSSQDNTDTQYF. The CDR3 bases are TGTGCCAGCTCGTCACAGGATAACACAGATACGCAGTATTTT. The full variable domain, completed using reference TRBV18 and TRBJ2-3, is NAGVMQNPRHLVRRRGQEARLRCSPMKGHSHVYWYRQLPEEGLKFMVYLQKENIIDESGMPKERFSAEFPKEGPSILRIQQVVRGDSAAYFCASSSQDNTDTQYFGPGTRLTVL.

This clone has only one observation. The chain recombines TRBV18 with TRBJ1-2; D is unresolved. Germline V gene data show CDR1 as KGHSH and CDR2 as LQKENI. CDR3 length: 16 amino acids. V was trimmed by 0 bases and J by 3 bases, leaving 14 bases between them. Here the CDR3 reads CASSPPSSGGDYGYTF. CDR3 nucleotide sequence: TGTGCCAGCTCACCACCGTCCTCCGGAGGAGACTATGGCTACACCTTC.